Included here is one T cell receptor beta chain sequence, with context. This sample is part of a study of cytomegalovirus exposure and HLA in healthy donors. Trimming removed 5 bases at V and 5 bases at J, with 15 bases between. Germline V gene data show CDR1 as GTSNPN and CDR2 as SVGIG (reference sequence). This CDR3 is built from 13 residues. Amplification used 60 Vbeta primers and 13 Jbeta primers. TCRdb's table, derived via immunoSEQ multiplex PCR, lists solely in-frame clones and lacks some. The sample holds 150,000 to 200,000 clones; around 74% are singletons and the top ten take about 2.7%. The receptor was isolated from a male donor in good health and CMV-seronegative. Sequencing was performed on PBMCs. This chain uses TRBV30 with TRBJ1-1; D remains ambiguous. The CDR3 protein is CAWAKTGRTEAFF. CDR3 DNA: TGTGCCTGGGCCAAGACCGGGAGGACTGAAGCTTTCTTT.